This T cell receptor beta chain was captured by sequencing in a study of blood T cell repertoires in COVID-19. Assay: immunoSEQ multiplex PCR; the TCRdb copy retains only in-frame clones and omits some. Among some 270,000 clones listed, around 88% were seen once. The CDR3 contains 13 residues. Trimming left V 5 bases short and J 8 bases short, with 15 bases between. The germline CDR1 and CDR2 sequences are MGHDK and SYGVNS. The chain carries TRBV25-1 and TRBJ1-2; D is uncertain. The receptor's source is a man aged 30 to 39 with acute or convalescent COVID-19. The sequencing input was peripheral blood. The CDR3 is CASSSTQVEGYTF. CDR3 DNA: TGTGCCAGCAGTTCGACGCAGGTGGAAGGCTACACCTTC.